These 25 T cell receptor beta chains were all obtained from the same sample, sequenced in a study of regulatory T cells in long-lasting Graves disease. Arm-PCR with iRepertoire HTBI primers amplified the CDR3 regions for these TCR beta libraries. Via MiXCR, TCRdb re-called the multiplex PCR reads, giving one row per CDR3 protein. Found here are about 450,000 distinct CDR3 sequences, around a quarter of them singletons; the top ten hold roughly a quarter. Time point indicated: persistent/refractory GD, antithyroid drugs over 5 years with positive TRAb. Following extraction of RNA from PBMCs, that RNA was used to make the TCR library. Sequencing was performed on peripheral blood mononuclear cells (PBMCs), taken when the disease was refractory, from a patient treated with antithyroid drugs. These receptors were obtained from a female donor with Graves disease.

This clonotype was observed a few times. CDR3 loop: CASSSNLARVPYEQYF. Here the CDR3 DNA reads TGTGCCAGCAGCTCCAATTTAGCGAGAGTCCCCTACGAGCAGTACTTC. V usage is TRBV2 and J usage is TRBJ2-7; D might be TRBD2 (5 bases). Trimming left V 6 bases short and J 2 bases short, with 20 bases between. The length of the CDR3 is 16 residues. CDR1 is SNHLY and CDR2 is FYNNEI in the germline V gene.

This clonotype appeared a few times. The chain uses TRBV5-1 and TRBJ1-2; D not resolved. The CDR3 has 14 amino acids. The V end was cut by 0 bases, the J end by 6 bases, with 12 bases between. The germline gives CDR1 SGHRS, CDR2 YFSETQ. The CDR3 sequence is CASSLASSGNGYTF. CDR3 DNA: TGCGCCAGCAGCTTGGCTTCGTCGGGGAATGGCTACACCTTC.

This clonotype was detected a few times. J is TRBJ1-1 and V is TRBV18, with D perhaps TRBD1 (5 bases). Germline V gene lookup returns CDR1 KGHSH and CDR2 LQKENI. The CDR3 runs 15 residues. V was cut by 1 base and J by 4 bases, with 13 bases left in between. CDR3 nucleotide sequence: TGTGCCAGCTCACCACAGGTTGAGGGGACCACTGAAGCTTTCTTT. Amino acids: CASSPQVEGTTEAFF.

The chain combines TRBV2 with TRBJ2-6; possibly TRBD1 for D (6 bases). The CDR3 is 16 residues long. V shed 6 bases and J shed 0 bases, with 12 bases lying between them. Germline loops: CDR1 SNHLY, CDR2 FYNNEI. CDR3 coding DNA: TGTGCCAGCAGGAACAGGGTTAGCTCTGGGGCCAACGTCCTGACTTTC. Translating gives CASRNRVSSGANVLTF.

CDR3 sequence reads: CASSYQTSSLAKNIQYF. CDR3 sequence (DNA): TGTGCCAGCAGCTACCAGACTAGCAGCTTAGCCAAAAACATTCAGTACTTC. The J gene is TRBJ2-4, the V gene TRBV5-8, with 7 nucleotides matching TRBD2. The CDR3 consists of 17 residues. In germline, CDR1 is SGHTS, CDR2 YDEGEE. The J segment lost 0 bases and the V segment lost 3 bases, leaving 9 bases of the junction unmatched.

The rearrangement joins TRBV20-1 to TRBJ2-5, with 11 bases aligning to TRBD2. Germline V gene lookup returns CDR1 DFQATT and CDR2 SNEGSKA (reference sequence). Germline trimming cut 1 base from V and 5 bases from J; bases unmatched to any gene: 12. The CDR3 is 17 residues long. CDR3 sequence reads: CSARVWTSGQEVETQYF. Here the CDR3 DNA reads TGCAGTGCTAGAGTCTGGACTAGCGGGCAAGAGGTGGAGACCCAGTACTTC.

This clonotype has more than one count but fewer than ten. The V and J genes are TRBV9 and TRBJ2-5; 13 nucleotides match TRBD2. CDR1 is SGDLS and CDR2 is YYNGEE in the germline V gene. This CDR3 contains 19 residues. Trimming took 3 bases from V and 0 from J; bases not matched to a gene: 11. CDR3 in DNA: TGTGCCAGCAGCGGCGGTACTAGCGGGAGGGCCAGGGACCAAGAGACCCAGTACTTC. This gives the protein CASSGGTSGRARDQETQYF.

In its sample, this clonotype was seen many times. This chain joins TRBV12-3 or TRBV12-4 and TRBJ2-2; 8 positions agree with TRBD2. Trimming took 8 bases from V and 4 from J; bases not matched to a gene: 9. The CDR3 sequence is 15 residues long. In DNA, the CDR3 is TGTGCCAGCGGTGGCGCGGGAGGTTCCACCGGGGAGCTGTTTTTT. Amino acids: CASGGAGGSTGELFF.

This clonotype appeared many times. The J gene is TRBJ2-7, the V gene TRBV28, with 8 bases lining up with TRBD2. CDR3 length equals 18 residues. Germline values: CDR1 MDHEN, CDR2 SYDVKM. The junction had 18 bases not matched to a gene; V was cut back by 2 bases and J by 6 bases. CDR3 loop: CASSLSRPYSGMGSEQYF. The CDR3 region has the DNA TGTGCCAGCAGTTTAAGCCGCCCTTATAGCGGGATGGGCTCCGAGCAGTACTTC. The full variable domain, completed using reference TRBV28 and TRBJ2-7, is DVKVTQSSRYLVKRTGEKVFLECVQDMDHENMFWYRQDPGLGLRLIYFSYDVKMKEKGDIPEGYSVSREKKERFSLILESASTNQTSMYLCASSLSRPYSGMGSEQYFGPGTRLTVT.

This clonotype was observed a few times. The CDR3 bases are TGTGCCAGTAGTATAAGGCCGGGAATCTATGGCTACACCTTC. Its protein product is CASSIRPGIYGYTF. J is TRBJ1-2 and V is TRBV19; unclear D gene. The CDR3 length is 14 residues. CDR1 and CDR2 (germline): LNHDA, SQIVND (reference sequence). V was clipped by 2 bases and J by 4 bases, with 11 bases between them.

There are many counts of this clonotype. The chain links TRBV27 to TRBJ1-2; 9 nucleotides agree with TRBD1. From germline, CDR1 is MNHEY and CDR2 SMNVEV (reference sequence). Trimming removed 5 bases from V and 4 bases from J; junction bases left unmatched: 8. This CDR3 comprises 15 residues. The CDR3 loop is CASSRSRQGVYGYTF. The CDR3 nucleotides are TGTGCCAGCAGTCGAAGCCGACAGGGGGTCTATGGCTACACCTTC.

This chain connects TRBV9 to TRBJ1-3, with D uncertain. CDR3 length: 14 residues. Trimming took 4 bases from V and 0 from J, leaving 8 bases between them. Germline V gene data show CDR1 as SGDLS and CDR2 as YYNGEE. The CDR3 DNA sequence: TGTGCCAGCAGCCCGGCAGCCTCTGGAAACACCATATATTTT. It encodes CASSPAASGNTIYF.

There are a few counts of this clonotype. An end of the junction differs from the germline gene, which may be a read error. CDR3 amino acids: CASSLQGQDGYTF. CDR3 DNA: TGTGCCAGCAGTTTGCAGGGGCAGGATGGTTACACCTTC. This sequence joins TRBV12-3 or TRBV12-4 and TRBJ1-2, with D perhaps TRBD1 (6 bases). There are 13 residues in the CDR3.

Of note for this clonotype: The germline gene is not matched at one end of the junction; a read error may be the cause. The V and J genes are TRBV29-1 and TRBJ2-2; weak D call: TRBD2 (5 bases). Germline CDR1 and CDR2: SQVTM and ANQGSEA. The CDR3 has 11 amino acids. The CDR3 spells CSVKATGKLFF. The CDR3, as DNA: TGCAGCGTGAAGGCAACCGGGAAGCTGTTTTTT.

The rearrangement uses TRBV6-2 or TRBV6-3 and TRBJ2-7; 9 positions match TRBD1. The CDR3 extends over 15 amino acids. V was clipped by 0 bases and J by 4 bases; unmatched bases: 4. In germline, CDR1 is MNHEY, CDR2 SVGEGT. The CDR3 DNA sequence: TGTGCCAGCAGTTACTCAATGACAGGGGGATACGAGCAGTACTTC. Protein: CASSYSMTGGYEQYF.

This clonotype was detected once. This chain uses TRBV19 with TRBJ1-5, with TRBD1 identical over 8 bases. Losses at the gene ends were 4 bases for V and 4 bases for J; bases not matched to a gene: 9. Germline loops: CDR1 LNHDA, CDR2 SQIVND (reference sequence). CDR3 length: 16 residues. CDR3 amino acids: CASSNFYRGRNQPQHF. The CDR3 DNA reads TGTGCCAGTAGTAATTTCTACAGGGGGAGAAATCAGCCCCAGCATTTT.

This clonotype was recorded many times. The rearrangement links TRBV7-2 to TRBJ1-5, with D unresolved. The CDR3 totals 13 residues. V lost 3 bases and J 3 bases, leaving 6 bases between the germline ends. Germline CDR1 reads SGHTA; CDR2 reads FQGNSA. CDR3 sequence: CASSLETNQPQHF. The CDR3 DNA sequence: TGTGCCAGCAGCTTGGAGACCAATCAGCCCCAGCATTTT.

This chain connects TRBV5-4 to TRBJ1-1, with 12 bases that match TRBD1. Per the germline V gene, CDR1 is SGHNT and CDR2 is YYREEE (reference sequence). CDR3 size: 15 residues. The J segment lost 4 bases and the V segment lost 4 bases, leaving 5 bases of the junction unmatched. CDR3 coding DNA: TGTGCCAGCAGCGGGGACAGGGGGCGCGCCACTGAAGCTTTCTTT. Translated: CASSGDRGRATEAFF.

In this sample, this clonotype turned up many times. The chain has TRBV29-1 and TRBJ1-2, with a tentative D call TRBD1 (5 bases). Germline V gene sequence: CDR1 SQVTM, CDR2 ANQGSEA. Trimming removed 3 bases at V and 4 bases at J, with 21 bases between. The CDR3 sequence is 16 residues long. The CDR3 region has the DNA TGCAGCGTTGATATGGGACTCTCGGCTCGGGGCTATGGCTACACCTTC. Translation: CSVDMGLSARGYGYTF.

The CDR3 protein is CASSLAFGSLNTEAFF. The CDR3 region has the DNA TGCGCCAGCAGCTTGGCCTTTGGCAGCCTGAACACTGAAGCTTTCTTT. The chain links TRBV5-1 to TRBJ1-1; D call uncertain. The CDR3 runs 16 residues. Germline CDR1 reads SGHRS; CDR2 reads YFSETQ. Deletions cut 0 bases from V and 0 bases from J, with 12 bases between. Together with reference TRBV5-1 and TRBJ1-1, the CDR3 gives the full variable domain: KAGVTQTPRYLIKTRGQQVTLSCSPISGHRSVSWYQQTPGQGLQFLFEYFSETQRNKGNFPGRFSGRQFSNSRSEMNVSTLELGDSALYLCASSLAFGSLNTEAFFGQGTRLTVV.

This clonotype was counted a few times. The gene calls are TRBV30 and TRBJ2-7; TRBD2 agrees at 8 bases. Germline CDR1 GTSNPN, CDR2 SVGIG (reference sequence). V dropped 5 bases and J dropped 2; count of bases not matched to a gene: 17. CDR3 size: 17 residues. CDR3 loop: CAWGYRVLTGGPYEQYF. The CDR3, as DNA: TGTGCCTGGGGGTACAGGGTTTTGACGGGAGGGCCCTACGAGCAGTACTTC.

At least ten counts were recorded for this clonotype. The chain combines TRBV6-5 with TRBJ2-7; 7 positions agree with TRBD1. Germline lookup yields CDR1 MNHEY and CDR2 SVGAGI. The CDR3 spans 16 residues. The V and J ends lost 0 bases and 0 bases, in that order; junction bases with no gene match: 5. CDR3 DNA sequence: TGTGCCAGCAGTTACTCGAGGGGGCGCCCCTCCTACGAGCAGTACTTC. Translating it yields CASSYSRGRPSYEQYF.

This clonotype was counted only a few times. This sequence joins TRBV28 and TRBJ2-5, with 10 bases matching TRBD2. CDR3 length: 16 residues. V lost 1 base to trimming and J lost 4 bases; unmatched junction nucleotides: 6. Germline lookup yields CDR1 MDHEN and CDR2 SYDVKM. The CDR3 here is CASSLYPSGSLETQYF. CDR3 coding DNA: TGTGCCAGCAGTTTATACCCTAGCGGGAGTCTAGAGACCCAGTACTTC.

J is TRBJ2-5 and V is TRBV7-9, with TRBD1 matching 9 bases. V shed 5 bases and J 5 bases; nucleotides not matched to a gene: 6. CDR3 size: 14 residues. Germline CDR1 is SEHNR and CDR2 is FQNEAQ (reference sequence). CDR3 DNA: TGTGCCAGCAGCCCGACAGGGGGACCGGAGACCCAGTACTTC. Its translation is CASSPTGGPETQYF.

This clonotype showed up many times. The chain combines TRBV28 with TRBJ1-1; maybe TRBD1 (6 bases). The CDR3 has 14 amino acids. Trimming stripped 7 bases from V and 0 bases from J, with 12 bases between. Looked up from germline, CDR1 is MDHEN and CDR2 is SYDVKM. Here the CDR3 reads CASTIGQLNTEAFF. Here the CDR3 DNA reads TGTGCCAGCACCATTGGACAGTTGAACACTGAAGCTTTCTTT.